These T cell receptor beta chains were read from a single sample in a study of cytomegalovirus exposure and HLA in healthy donors. Measured with immunoSEQ multiplex PCR; TCRdb has only the in-frame clones, and not every one. This sample has some 140,000 clones, with roughly nine tenths found just once. The specimen was PBMCs. The receptor set was obtained from a man in his late teens or twenties in good health and CMV-seronegative. Each CDR3 is given without its conserved first and last residue. The order of the fields is CDR3 length, V gene, CDR3 protein.

CDR3 length: 13
V gene: TRBV4-2
CDR3 protein: ASSQFWQDSYEQY

CDR3 length: 13
V gene: TRBV6-1
CDR3 protein: ASSEWSSGRDEQF

CDR3 length: 11
V gene: TRBV4-1
CDR3 protein: ASSQFAGYEQY

CDR3 length: 10
V gene: TRBV6-6
CDR3 protein: ASQDRRETQY

CDR3 length: 11
V gene: TRBV2
CDR3 protein: AGKRGGLNEQF

CDR3 length: 13
V gene: TRBV4-1
CDR3 protein: ASSQDRPRLGELF

CDR3 length: 11
V gene: TRBV2
CDR3 protein: ASSEAVGGEQF

CDR3 length: 13
V gene: TRBV5-1
CDR3 protein: ASSLAGTGIYEQY

CDR3 length: 12
V gene: TRBV6-5
CDR3 protein: ASSPRGRGETQY

CDR3 length: 14
V gene: TRBV10-3
CDR3 protein: AISESLTGGDFGYT

CDR3 length: 14
V gene: TRBV4-1
CDR3 protein: ASSQMTSGGTYEQY

CDR3 length: 10
V gene: TRBV29-1
CDR3 protein: SVRDYSYEQY

CDR3 length: 15
V gene: TRBV28
CDR3 protein: ASSLGLAGPNTGELF

CDR3 length: 12
V gene: TRBV5-1
CDR3 protein: ASSSNNLEETQY

CDR3 length: 12
V gene: TRBV28
CDR3 protein: ASSQTGSRVEQY

CDR3 length: 13
V gene: TRBV7-9
CDR3 protein: ASSPGTVSSYEQY

CDR3 length: 13
V gene: TRBV19
CDR3 protein: ASRDRTGWRTEAF

CDR3 length: 11
V gene: TRBV6-5
CDR3 protein: ASTPPGGSEQY

CDR3 length: 12
V gene: TRBV5-1
CDR3 protein: ASSLATGHVEQY

CDR3 length: 13
V gene: TRBV30
CDR3 protein: AWSVGGQGGEKLF

CDR3 length: 16
V gene: TRBV15
CDR3 protein: ATSRARLGHRVNEKLF

CDR3 length: 13
V gene: TRBV4-1
CDR3 protein: ASSQERDSWETQY

CDR3 length: 15
V gene: TRBV5-4
CDR3 protein: ASSLAGTSGGAQTQY

CDR3 length: 12
V gene: TRBV10-3
CDR3 protein: AISVAGGASGYT

CDR3 length: 11
V gene: TRBV19
CDR3 protein: ASHFGQGYGYT

CDR3 length: 11
V gene: TRBV19
CDR3 protein: ASSISLVTEAF

CDR3 length: 14
V gene: TRBV6-6
CDR3 protein: ASSYGTGLFQETQY

CDR3 length: 13
V gene: TRBV27
CDR3 protein: ASSLLGVRNTEAF

CDR3 length: 9
V gene: TRBV29-1
CDR3 protein: SAYLGEEAF

CDR3 length: 13
V gene: TRBV4-3
CDR3 protein: ASSQDRGGGTEAF

CDR3 length: 13
V gene: TRBV6-5
CDR3 protein: ASSYGASETDTQY

CDR3 length: 12
V gene: TRBV7-9
CDR3 protein: ASSLSPGNYGYT

CDR3 length: 14
V gene: TRBV4-2
CDR3 protein: ASSQYLAGGTDTQY

CDR3 length: 15
V gene: TRBV14
CDR3 protein: ASSQEGSTGWGYGYT

CDR3 length: 12
V gene: TRBV27
CDR3 protein: ASIQPTAGETQY

CDR3 length: 12
V gene: TRBV10-3
CDR3 protein: AISEEYVPDTQY

CDR3 length: 13
V gene: TRBV27
CDR3 protein: ASRETGGIHYGYT

CDR3 length: 14
V gene: TRBV27
CDR3 protein: ASSFWADTSYNEQF

CDR3 length: 12
V gene: TRBV28
CDR3 protein: ASRSGRSTDTQY

CDR3 length: 16
V gene: TRBV4-2
CDR3 protein: ASSQQTDAGTGHYGYT

CDR3 length: 10
V gene: TRBV4-1
CDR3 protein: ASSHAQGEAF

CDR3 length: 13
V gene: TRBV10-3
CDR3 protein: AIRRSTGTNTEAF

CDR3 length: 12
V gene: TRBV2
CDR3 protein: ASSERRLADTQY

CDR3 length: 11
V gene: TRBV5-1
CDR3 protein: ASSAGLAEEQF

CDR3 length: 13
V gene: TRBV27
CDR3 protein: ASSLGGYSNQPQH

CDR3 length: 14
V gene: TRBV5-1
CDR3 protein: ASSPGILTPDTEAF

CDR3 length: 11
V gene: TRBV7-9
CDR3 protein: ASSFIGGTEAF

CDR3 length: 12
V gene: TRBV6-1
CDR3 protein: ASSRTEPYYEQY

CDR3 length: 12
V gene: TRBV5-4
CDR3 protein: ASSVTGAGYGYT

CDR3 length: 13
V gene: TRBV10-1
CDR3 protein: ASSESPSSYNEQF

CDR3 length: 12
V gene: TRBV2
CDR3 protein: ASGLQGLDTEAF

CDR3 length: 10
V gene: TRBV29-1
CDR3 protein: SSKGGTDTQY

CDR3 length: 13
V gene: TRBV28
CDR3 protein: ASSQGLGFTGELF

CDR3 length: 19
V gene: TRBV7-6
CDR3 protein: ASSDKGWTSGGSRTPYEQY

CDR3 length: 12
V gene: TRBV19
CDR3 protein: ASSINPHSYEQY

CDR3 length: 14
V gene: TRBV4-2
CDR3 protein: ASSQAGTGSQETQY

CDR3 length: 13
V gene: TRBV6-5
CDR3 protein: ASRHAGRQEETQY

CDR3 length: 13
V gene: TRBV27
CDR3 protein: ASGRTGPFSYEQY

CDR3 length: 10
V gene: TRBV11-2
CDR3 protein: ASRQTVPPLT

CDR3 length: 11
V gene: TRBV19
CDR3 protein: ASRRQGAYEQY